These 2 T cell receptor beta chains were all obtained from the same sample, sequenced in a study of blood T cell repertoires in COVID-19. Method: immunoSEQ multiplex PCR; TCRdb's copy keeps in-frame clones and lacks some. The sample lists fewer than 50,000 clones, more than 90% occurring once. Sequencing input: peripheral blood. Receptors originate from a human donor in a cohort sampled during active COVID-19.

The J gene is TRBJ2-3, the V gene TRBV5-4; TRBD2 aligns across 15 bases. CDR3 length equals 18 residues. The germline gives CDR1 SGHNT, CDR2 YYREEE (reference sequence). Trimming took 3 bases from V and 0 from J; bases not matched to a gene: 5. The CDR3 DNA reads TGTGCCAGCAGCTCACCGGGACTAGCGGGAGGAAGCACAGATACGCAGTATTTT. Translation: CASSSPGLAGGSTDTQYF.

The J gene is TRBJ1-4, the V gene TRBV7-6; 9 bases map to TRBD1. The CDR3 runs 19 residues. The junction had 13 bases not matched to a gene; V was cut back by 3 bases and J by 2 bases. The germline V gene has CDR1 SGHVS and CDR2 FNYEAQ. This chain's CDR3 is CASSFRGFTGGRTNEKLFF. The CDR3 DNA is TGTGCCAGCAGCTTCCGGGGGTTTACAGGGGGCCGGACTAATGAAAAACTGTTTTTT.